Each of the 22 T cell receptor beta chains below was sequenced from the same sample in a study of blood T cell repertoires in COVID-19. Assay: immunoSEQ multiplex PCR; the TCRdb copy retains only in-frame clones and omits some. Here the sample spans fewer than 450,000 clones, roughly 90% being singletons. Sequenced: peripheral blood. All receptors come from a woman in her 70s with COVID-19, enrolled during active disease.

Here the CDR3 reads CASSLRQGVGEQYF. CDR3 DNA: TGCGCCAGCAGCTTACGACAGGGGGTGGGCGAGCAGTACTTC. The V and J genes are TRBV5-1 and TRBJ2-7; 9 bases match TRBD1. This CDR3 comprises 14 residues. Germline V gene sequence: CDR1 SGHRS, CDR2 YFSETQ. Trimming at V came to 2 bases and at J to 6 bases, leaving 6 bases not matched to a gene.

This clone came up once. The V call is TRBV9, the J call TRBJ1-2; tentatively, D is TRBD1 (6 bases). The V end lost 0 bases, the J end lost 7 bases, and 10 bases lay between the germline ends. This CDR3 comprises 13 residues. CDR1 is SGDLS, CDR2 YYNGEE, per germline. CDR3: CASSVGTGFGYTF. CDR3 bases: TGTGCCAGCAGCGTAGGTACAGGGTTTGGCTACACCTTC.

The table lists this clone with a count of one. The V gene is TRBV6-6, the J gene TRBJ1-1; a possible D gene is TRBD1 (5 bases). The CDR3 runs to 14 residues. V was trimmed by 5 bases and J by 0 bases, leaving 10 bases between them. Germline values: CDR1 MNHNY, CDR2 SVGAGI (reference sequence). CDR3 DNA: TGTGCCAGCAGTCCCAGGGTCATGAACACTGAAGCTTTCTTT. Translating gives CASSPRVMNTEAFF.

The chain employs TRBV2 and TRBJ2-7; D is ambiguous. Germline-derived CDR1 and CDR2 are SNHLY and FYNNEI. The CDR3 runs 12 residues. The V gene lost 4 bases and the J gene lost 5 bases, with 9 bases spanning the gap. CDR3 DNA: TGTGCCAGCAGTGTAATGTATAACGAGCAGTACTTC. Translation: CASSVMYNEQYF.

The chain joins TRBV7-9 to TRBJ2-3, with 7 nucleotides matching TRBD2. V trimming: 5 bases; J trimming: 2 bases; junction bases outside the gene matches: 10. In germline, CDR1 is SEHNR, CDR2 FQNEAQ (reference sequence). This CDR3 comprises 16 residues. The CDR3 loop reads CASSLTAGKYTDTQYF. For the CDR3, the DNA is TGTGCCAGCAGCCTTACAGCGGGGAAGTACACAGATACGCAGTATTTT.

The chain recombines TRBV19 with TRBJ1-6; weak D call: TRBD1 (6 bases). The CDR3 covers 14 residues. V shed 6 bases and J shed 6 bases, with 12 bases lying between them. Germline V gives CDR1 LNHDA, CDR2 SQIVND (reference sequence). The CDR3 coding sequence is TGTGCCAGTAGCTTCACAGGGAGTAATTCACCCCTCCACTTT. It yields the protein CASSFTGSNSPLHF.

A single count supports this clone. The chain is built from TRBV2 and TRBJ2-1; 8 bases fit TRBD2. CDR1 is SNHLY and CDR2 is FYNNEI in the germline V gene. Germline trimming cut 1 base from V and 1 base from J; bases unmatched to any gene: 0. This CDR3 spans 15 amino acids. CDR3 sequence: CASSEVAGSYNEQFF. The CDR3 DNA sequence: TGTGCCAGCAGTGAAGTAGCGGGGTCCTACAATGAGCAGTTCTTC.

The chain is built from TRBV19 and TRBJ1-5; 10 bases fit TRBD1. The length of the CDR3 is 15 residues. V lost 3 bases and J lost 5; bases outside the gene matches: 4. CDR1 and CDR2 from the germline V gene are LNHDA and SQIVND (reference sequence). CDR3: CASSMGQGPYQPQHF. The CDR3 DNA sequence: TGTGCCAGTAGTATGGGACAGGGGCCCTATCAGCCCCAGCATTTT.

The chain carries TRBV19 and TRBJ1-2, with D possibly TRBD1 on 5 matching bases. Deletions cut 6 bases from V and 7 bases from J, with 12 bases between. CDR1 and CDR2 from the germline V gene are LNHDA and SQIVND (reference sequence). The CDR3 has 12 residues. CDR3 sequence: CASSLGGVGYTF. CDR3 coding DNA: TGTGCCAGTAGCCTCGGGGGGGTTGGCTACACCTTC.

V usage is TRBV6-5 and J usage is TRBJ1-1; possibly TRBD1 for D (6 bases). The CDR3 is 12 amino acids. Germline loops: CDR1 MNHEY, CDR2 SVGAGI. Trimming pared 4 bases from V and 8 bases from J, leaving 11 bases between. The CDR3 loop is CASSSNREEAFF. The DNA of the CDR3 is TGTGCCAGCAGTTCGAACAGGGAGGAAGCTTTCTTT.

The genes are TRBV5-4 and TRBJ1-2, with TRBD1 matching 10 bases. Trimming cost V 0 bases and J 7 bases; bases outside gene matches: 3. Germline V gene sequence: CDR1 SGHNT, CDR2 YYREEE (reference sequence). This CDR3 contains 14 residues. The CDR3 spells CASSLVGTGVGYTF. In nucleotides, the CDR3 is TGTGCCAGCAGCTTGGTTGGGACAGGGGTTGGCTACACCTTC.

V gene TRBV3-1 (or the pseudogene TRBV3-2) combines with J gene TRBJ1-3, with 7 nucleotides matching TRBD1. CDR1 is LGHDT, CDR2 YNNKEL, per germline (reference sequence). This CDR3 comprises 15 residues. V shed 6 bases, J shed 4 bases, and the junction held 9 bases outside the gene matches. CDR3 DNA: TGTGCCAGCAGTCCTCCGACAGGGTACGGAAACACCATATATTTT. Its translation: CASSPPTGYGNTIYF.

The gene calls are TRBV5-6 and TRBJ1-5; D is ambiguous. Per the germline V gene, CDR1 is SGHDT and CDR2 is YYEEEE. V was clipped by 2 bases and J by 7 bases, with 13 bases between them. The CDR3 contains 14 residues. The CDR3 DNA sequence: TGTGCCAGCAGCTTAGGACTTGGTGAACAGCCCCAGCATTTT. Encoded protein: CASSLGLGEQPQHF.

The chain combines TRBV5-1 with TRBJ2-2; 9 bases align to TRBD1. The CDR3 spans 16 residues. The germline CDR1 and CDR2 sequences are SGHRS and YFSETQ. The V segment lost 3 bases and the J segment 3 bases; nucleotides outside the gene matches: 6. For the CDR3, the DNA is TGCGCCAGCAGCTCGCAGGACAGGGGTCACACCGGGGAGCTGTTTTTT. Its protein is CASSSQDRGHTGELFF.

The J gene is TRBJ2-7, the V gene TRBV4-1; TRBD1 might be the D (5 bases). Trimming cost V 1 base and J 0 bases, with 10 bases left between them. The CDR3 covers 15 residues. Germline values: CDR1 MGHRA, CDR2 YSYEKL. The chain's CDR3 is CASSQGGSPSYEQYF. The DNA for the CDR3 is TGCGCCAGCAGCCAAGGGGGCAGCCCCTCCTACGAGCAGTACTTC.

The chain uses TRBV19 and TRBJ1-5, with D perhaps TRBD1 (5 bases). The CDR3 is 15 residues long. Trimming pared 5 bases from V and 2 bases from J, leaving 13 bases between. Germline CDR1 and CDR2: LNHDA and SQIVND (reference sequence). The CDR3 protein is CASSLITGGNQPQHF. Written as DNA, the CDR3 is TGTGCCAGTAGTCTTATAACAGGTGGCAATCAGCCCCAGCATTTT.

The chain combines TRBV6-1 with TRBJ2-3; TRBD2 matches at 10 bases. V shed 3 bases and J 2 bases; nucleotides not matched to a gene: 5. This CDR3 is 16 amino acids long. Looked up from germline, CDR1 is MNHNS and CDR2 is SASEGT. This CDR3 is CASSDRTSGSTDTQYF. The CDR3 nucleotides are TGTGCCAGCAGTGATCGGACTAGCGGCTCCACAGATACGCAGTATTTT.

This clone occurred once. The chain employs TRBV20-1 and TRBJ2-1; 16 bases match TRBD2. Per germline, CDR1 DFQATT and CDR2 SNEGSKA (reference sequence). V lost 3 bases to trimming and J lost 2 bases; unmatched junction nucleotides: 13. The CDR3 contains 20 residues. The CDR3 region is CSASLTPGTSGGGTYNEQFF. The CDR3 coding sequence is TGCAGTGCTAGTCTTACCCCCGGGACTAGCGGGGGGGGAACCTACAATGAGCAGTTCTTC.

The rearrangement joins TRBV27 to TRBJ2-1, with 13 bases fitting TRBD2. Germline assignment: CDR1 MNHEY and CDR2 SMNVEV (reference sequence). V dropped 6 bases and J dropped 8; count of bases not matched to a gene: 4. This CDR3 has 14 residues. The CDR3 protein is CASRGTSGEDEQFF. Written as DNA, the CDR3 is TGTGCCAGCAGGGGGACTAGCGGGGAGGATGAGCAGTTCTTC.

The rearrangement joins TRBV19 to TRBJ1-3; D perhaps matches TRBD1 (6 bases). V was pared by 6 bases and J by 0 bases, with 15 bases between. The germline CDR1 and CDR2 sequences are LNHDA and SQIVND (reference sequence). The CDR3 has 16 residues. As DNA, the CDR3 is TGTGCCAGTAGCAACACAGGGAAGAGCTCTGGAAACACCATATATTTT. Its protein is CASSNTGKSSGNTIYF.

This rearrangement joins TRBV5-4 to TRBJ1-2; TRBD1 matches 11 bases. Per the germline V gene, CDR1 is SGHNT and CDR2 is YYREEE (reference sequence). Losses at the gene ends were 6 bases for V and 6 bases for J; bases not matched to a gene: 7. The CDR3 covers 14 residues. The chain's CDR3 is CASTWDRGADGYTF. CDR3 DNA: TGTGCCAGCACCTGGGACAGGGGGGCTGATGGCTACACCTTC.

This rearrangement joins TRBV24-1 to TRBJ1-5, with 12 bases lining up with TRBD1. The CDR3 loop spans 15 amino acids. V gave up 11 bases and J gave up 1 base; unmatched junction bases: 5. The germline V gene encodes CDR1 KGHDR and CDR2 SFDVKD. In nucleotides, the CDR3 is TGTGCCATCGGGACAGGGGGCCGGAGCAATCAGCCCCAGCATTTT. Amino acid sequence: CAIGTGGRSNQPQHF.